This T cell receptor (beta chain) was found in a study of vaccination effects on CD4 cells after COVID-19. About the study: ViraFEST assay sequencing came after antigen-specific CD4+ T cells were expanded with viral peptide pools. Notes on the study in general: Of the vaccine-induced clones from healthy vaccinees, merely 1 of 255 recognized common cold coronaviruses as well.

TCRdb's table, derived via immunoSEQ multiplex PCR, lists solely in-frame clones and lacks some. The repertoire has about 45,000 clones, more than 65% of them found once; the top ten carry 9.5% to 10%. This clone occurred once. Its antigen is unknown. On day 10 of culture, CD4+ T cells were separated out. Each participant was given two doses of one vaccine (BNT162b2 or mRNA-1273). The study found no prior SARS-CoV-2 infection in the vaccine recipients, who tested negative for nucleocapsid antibodies. A half-volume exchange with IL-2 medium occurred on days 3 and 7. This clonotype originated in a human donor who received a COVID-19 vaccine. The specimen comprised CD4+ T cells from PBMCs cultured without peptide, sampled after COVID-19 vaccination.

This CDR3 reads CASSASGGLSTDTQYF. CDR3 sequence (DNA): TGTGCCAGCAGCGCGAGCGGGGGACTCAGCACAGATACGCAGTATTTT. The rearrangement uses TRBV7-6 and TRBJ2-3, with 8 bases that match TRBD2. V shed 5 bases and J 0 bases; nucleotides not matched to a gene: 7. CDR3 length equals 16 residues. In germline, CDR1 is SGHVS, CDR2 FNYEAQ.